One sample yielded the 5 T cell receptor beta chains listed below, sequenced in a study of T cell repertoires in cytomegalovirus infection. These receptors lack a known antigen. TCRdb independently ran MiXCR on the reads; one entry per CDR3 protein. The sample lists approximately 1,000,000 distinct CDR3 sequences, around a third seen once, with more than 13% in the top ten. The sample here was cultured CD8+ T cells from PBMCs, taken from culture after CMV antigen stimulation. The receptor set was obtained from a human donor in good health (CMV status not recorded). Some clones in this sample may be carry-over from other donors' samples.

This clonotype was seen once. The V gene is TRBV24-1, the J gene TRBJ2-1; weak D call: TRBD1 (6 bases). V was clipped by 6 bases and J by 2 bases, with 28 bases between them. CDR1 and CDR2 from the germline V gene are KGHDR and SFDVKD. The CDR3 is made up of 20 amino acids. This CDR3 is CATSPGLHGTPNPTYNEQFF. CDR3 coding DNA: TGTGCCACCAGTCCCGGCCTCCACGGGACACCGAACCCAACCTACAATGAGCAGTTCTTC.

This clonotype was picked up a small number of times. The V call is TRBV7-9, the J call TRBJ2-1, with D possibly matching TRBD2 (6 bases). Germline CDR1 SEHNR, CDR2 FQNEAQ (reference sequence). CDR3 length equals 14 residues. Trimming cost V 1 base and J 9 bases, with 13 bases left between them. In DNA, the CDR3 is TGTGCCAGCAGCTTAGTAGGAGGGTTTGGTGAGCAGTTCTTC. Translation: CASSLVGGFGEQFF.

J is TRBJ2-7 and V is TRBV5-6; 7 positions agree with TRBD2. V gave up 3 bases and J gave up 0 bases; unmatched junction bases: 3. CDR3 length: 14 residues. In germline, CDR1 is SGHDT, CDR2 YYEEEE. The CDR3, as DNA: TGTGCCAGCAGCTCCGGGACTAACTCCTACGAGCAGTACTTC. It is translated as CASSSGTNSYEQYF.

This chain links TRBV7-9 with TRBJ1-4, with D possibly matching TRBD1 (6 bases). V shed 7 bases and J shed 4 bases, with 19 bases lying between them. This CDR3 is 16 amino acids long. Germline CDR1 reads SEHNR; CDR2 reads FQNEAQ (reference sequence). The CDR3 spells CASTPRETGINEKLFF. CDR3 nucleotide sequence: TGTGCCAGCACCCCGAGGGAAACAGGGATTAATGAAAAACTGTTTTTT. Variable domain in full (rest from reference TRBV7-9 and TRBJ1-4): DTGVSQNPRHKITKRGQNVTFRCDPISEHNRLYWYRQTLGQGPEFLTYFQNEAQLEKSRLLSDRFSAERPKGSFSTLEIQRTEQGDSAMYLCASTPRETGINEKLFFGSGTQLSVL.

This clonotype was recorded many times. The chain uses TRBV7-6 and TRBJ1-4; D unclear. Per the germline V gene, CDR1 is SGHVS and CDR2 is FNYEAQ. This CDR3 is built from 14 residues. The V end lost 1 base, the J end lost 2 bases, and 5 bases lay between the germline ends. The CDR3 here is CASSLEETNEKLFF. The CDR3 DNA reads TGTGCCAGCAGCTTAGAGGAGACTAATGAAAAACTGTTTTTT.